This TCR beta chain came from a study of blood T cell repertoires in COVID-19. This clone was recorded once. In germline, CDR1 is KGHSH, CDR2 LQKENI. V shed 4 bases and J 7 bases; nucleotides not matched to a gene: 5. This CDR3 comprises 14 residues. The method was immunoSEQ multiplex PCR; TCRdb's version includes in-frame clones alone and lacks a portion of them. The sample gives more than 90,000 clones, over 80% of which show up once; about 18% is in the top ten. The chain links TRBV18 to TRBJ1-5; TRBD1 aligns across 9 bases. The specimen was peripheral blood. This TCR derives from a man in his fifties or sixties with acute or convalescent COVID-19. For the CDR3, the DNA is TGTGCCAGCTCACAAGGGACAGGGACCCAGCCCCAGCATTTT. Translation gives CASSQGTGTQPQHF.